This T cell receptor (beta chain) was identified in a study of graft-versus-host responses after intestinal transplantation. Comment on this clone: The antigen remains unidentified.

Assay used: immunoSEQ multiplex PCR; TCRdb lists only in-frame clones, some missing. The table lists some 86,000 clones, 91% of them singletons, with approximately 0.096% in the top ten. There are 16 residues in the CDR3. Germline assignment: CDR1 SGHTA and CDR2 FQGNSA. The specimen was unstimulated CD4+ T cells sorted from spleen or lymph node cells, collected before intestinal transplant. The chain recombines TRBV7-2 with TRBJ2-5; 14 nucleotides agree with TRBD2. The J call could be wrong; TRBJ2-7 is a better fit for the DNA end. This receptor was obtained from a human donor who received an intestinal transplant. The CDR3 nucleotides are TGTGCCAGCAGCTGGACTAGCGGGGGGCCCTACTACGAGCAGTACTTC. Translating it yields CASSWTSGGPYYEQYF.